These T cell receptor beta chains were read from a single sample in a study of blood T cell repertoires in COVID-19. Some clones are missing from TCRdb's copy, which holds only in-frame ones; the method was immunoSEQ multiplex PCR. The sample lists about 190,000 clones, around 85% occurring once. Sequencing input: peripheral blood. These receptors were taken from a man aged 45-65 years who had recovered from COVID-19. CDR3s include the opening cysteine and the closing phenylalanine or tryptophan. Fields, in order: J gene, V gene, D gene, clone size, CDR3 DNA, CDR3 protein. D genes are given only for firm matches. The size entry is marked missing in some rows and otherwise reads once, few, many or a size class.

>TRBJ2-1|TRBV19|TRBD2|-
TGTGCCAGTAGTACACTGGAAGGGCTAGCGGGAGGGACTGGAAATGAGCAGTTCTTC
CASSTLEGLAGGTGNEQFF
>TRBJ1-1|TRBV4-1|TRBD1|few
TGCGCCAGCAGCCAGACAGGGAATGAAGCTTTCTTT
CASSQTGNEAFF
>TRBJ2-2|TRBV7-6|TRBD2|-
TGTGCCAGCAGCCCTTCTAGCGGGAGGCCCGGGGAGCTGTTTTTT
CASSPSSGRPGELFF
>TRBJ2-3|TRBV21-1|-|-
TGTGCCAGCAGCAAAGTTGAGCGGGGGAGCACAGATACGCAGTATTTT
CASSKVERGSTDTQYF
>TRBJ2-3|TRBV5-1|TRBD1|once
TGCGCCAGCAGCTCGGGGGGACAGGGTCGGACAGATACGCAGTATTTT
CASSSGGQGRTDTQYF
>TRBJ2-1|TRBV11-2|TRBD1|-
TGTGCCAGCAGCTCAATCGACAGGGGTGGGTCCTACAATGAGCAGTTCTTC
CASSSIDRGGSYNEQFF
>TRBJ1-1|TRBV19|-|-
TGTGCCAGTAGTTTCCAGGGAAAGGGTGAAGCTTTCTTT
CASSFQGKGEAFF
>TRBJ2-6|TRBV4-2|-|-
TGTGCCAGCAGCCAGGAAGGACAGCTCTCTGGGGCCAACGTCCTGACTTTC
CASSQEGQLSGANVLTF
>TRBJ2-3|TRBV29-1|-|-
TGCAGCGTTGAGACCCCTAGAGGCACAGATACGCAGTATTTT
CSVETPRGTDTQYF
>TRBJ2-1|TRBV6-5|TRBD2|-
TGTGCCAGCTTTTCAGTAGCGGGAGTTTCGAATGAGCAGTTCTTC
CASFSVAGVSNEQFF
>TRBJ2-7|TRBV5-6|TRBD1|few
TGTGCCAGCAGCTGGACAGGGGTCGACGAGCAGTACTTC
CASSWTGVDEQYF
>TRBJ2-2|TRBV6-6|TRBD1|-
TGTGCCAGCAGCTCTGGGACAGGGATGTACACCGGGGAGCTGTTTTTT
CASSSGTGMYTGELFF
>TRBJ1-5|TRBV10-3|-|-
TGTGCCATCAGCACCGAGGAGGTGGGGCCCCAGCATTTT
CAISTEEVGPQHF
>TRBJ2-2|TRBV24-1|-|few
TGTGCCACCGAAGAGGACACATCCGGGGAGCTGTTTTTT
CATEEDTSGELFF
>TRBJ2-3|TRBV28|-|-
TGTGCCAGCAGTTTCGCTGACCGGCGGCGCACAGATACGCAGTATTTT
CASSFADRRRTDTQYF
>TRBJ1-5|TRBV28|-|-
TGTGCCAGCGAGCGACAGGGCAATCAGCCCCAGCATTTT
CASERQGNQPQHF
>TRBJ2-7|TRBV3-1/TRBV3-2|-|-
TGTGCCAGCAGCCAGTCGGCAGGAGGGTGGGGTGAGCAGTACTTC
CASSQSAGGWGEQYF
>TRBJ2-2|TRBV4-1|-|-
TGCGCCAGCAGCCGGCCGGGACAAAGCACCGGGGAGCTGTTTTTT
CASSRPGQSTGELFF
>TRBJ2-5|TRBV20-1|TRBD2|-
TGCAGTGCTAGTAGTTTAGCGGGAGGTAACCCGATGGCCCAGTACTTC
CSASSLAGGNPMAQYF
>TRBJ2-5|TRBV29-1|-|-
TGCAGCGTTTACAGGGCTAGAGAGACCCAGTACTTC
CSVYRARETQYF
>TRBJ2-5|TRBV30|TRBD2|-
TGTGCCTGGAGGAGGACTAGCGGCCAAGAGACCCAGTACTTC
CAWRRTSGQETQYF
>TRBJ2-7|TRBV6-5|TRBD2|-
TGTGCCAGCTTCGAACTAGCGGGAGTTTTCGGCTTC
CASFELAGVFGF
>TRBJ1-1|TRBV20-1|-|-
TGCAGTGCTAGCCCGGGAGCTGGAGCTTTCTTT
CSASPGAGAFF
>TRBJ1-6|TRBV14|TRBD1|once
TGTGCCAGCAGCCAAACCTGGACAGGGAGCGATTCACCCCTCCACTTT
CASSQTWTGSDSPLHF
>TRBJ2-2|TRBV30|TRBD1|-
TGTGCCTGGAGTGAACCTCCGGGACAGGGGGCAAGAAACACCGGGGAGCTGTTTTTT
CAWSEPPGQGARNTGELFF
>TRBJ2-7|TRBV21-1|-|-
TGTGCCGCTCAGGACGAATTCGGCGGGAGGGCCTACGAGCAGTACTTC
CAAQDEFGGRAYEQYF
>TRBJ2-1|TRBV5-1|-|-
TGCGCCAGCAGCCGACAGGTCAATGAGCAGTTCTTC
CASSRQVNEQFF
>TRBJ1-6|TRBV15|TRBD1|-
TGTGCCACCAGCGGGGGGACAGGCCAAGATTCACCCCTCCACTTT
CATSGGTGQDSPLHF
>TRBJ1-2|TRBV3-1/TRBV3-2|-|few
TGTGCCAGCAGCCAAGATAAAGGCAGGAGGACCTATGGCTACACCTTC
CASSQDKGRRTYGYTF
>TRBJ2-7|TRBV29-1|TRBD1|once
TGCAGCGTTGCAGAGGGACAGGGGGGGTACGAGCAGTACTTC
CSVAEGQGGYEQYF
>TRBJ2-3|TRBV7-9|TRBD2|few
TGTGCCAGCAGCCCACAAGCGGGAGCGGGTATGGATACGCAGTATTTT
CASSPQAGAGMDTQYF
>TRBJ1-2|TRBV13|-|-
TGTGCCAGCAGCTCCTGGGGGGTAGCTAACTATGGCTACACCTTC
CASSSWGVANYGYTF
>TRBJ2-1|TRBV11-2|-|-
TGTGCCAGCAGCTTACTCGGGAACCTTGAGGAGCAGTTCTTC
CASSLLGNLEEQFF